This TCR beta chain was found in a study of T cell responses to AZD1222 COVID-19 vaccine. The study's findings and limits: Only five or six AZD1222 recipients were seropositive at baseline. Vaccination with two AZD1222 doses was followed by a rise in Spike-specific TCR breadth and depth.

Clones were read by immunoSEQ multiplex PCR, and TCRdb kept only the in-frame ones, dropping some. The table shows 75,000 to 95,000 clones, with about nine tenths occurring only once. V was shortened by 6 bases and J by 2 bases, with 14 bases between the two germline ends. The CDR3 has 15 residues. From germline, CDR1 is LNHDA and CDR2 SQIVND (reference sequence). Notes on this clone: What it recognizes is unknown.

The starting material was peripheral blood, obtained on day 0 of MenACWY control vaccination. The sequence was obtained from an adult in good health. The J gene is TRBJ2-1, the V gene TRBV19; D might be TRBD2 (6 bases). Here the CDR3 reads CASSPTSIPYNEQFF. The DNA of the CDR3 is TGTGCCAGTAGCCCTACTAGCATCCCCTACAATGAGCAGTTCTTC. Using reference TRBV19 and TRBJ2-1 for the parts outside the CDR3, the full variable domain is DGGITQSPKYLFRKEGQNVTLSCEQNLNHDAMYWYRQDPGQGLRLIYYSQIVNDFQKGDIAEGYSVSREKKESFPLTVTSAQKNPTAFYLCASSPTSIPYNEQFFGPGTRLTVL.